Listed below are T cell receptor beta chains from one sample, sequenced in a study of blood T cell repertoires in COVID-19. Some clones are missing from TCRdb's copy, which holds only in-frame ones; the method was immunoSEQ multiplex PCR. Here the sample spans over 200,000 clones, approximately 81% being singletons. The sequenced sample consisted of peripheral blood. The receptors derive from an elderly woman with acute or convalescent COVID-19. Both conserved end residues are part of each CDR3. A D gene is named only where the DNA matches it firmly. Only some rows state a clone size, as once, few, many or a class for expanded clones.

CDR3 protein	CDR3 DNA	clone size	J gene	D gene	V gene
CAWSELTGLLYGYTF	TGTGCCTGGAGTGAACTCACAGGGCTCCTCTATGGCTACACCTTC	-	TRBJ1-2	-	TRBV30
CASSLSRDQETQYF	TGTGCCAGCAGCTTAAGCAGGGACCAAGAGACCCAGTACTTC	-	TRBJ2-5	-	TRBV5-6
CASSSIMQNTGELFF	TGTGCCAGTTCTTCTATTATGCAGAACACCGGGGAGCTGTTTTTT	-	TRBJ2-2	-	TRBV19
CATSTNSGGFYNEQFF	TGTGCCACCAGCACCAATAGCGGGGGTTTCTACAATGAGCAGTTCTTC	many	TRBJ2-1	TRBD2	TRBV15
CASSIALGDYGYTF	TGTGCCAGTAGTATAGCCTTGGGCGACTATGGCTACACCTTC	-	TRBJ1-2	-	TRBV19
CASTPWTGGPQYF	TGTGCCAGCACGCCTTGGACAGGGGGTCCGCAGTATTTT	-	TRBJ2-3	TRBD1	TRBV5-6
CASSETLIAATDTQYF	TGTGCCAGCAGCGAAACCCTGATAGCAGCCACAGATACGCAGTATTTT	-	TRBJ2-3	-	TRBV7-2
CATDQPQHF	TGTGCCACTGATCAGCCCCAGCATTTT	-	TRBJ1-5	-	TRBV27
CASSPSRTQYF	TGCGCCAGCAGCCCATCCAGGACCCAGTACTTC	-	TRBJ2-5	-	TRBV5-1
CASRLQGAGMETQYF	TGTGCCAGCAGGCTACAGGGGGCGGGTATGGAGACCCAGTACTTC	-	TRBJ2-5	TRBD1	TRBV6-5
CATSAGNLEPQHF	TGTGCCACCAGTGCAGGGAACTTGGAGCCCCAGCATTTT	-	TRBJ1-5	-	TRBV24-1
CASSIGIKNTEAFF	TGTGCCAGTAGTATCGGGATAAAGAACACTGAAGCTTTCTTT	-	TRBJ1-1	-	TRBV19
CASSRRPRSGSSYNEQFF	TGCGCCAGCAGCCGCAGGCCGAGAAGCGGGAGCTCCTACAATGAGCAGTTCTTC	-	TRBJ2-1	TRBD2	TRBV4-1
CASSKEGKAGYSYNSPLHF	TGTGCCAGCAGCAAAGAGGGGAAGGCTGGATACTCCTATAATTCACCCCTCCACTTT	-	TRBJ1-6	-	TRBV21-1
CASSGQGADSPLHF	TGTGCCAGCAGCGGACAGGGGGCGGATTCACCCCTCCACTTT	-	TRBJ1-6	TRBD1	TRBV9
CASLPAGSRRSSYNEQFF	TGTGCCAGCTTACCAGCGGGAAGCCGAAGGAGCTCCTACAATGAGCAGTTCTTC	-	TRBJ2-1	TRBD2	TRBV7-9
CASSPPQGPENQPQHF	TGTGCCAGCTCACCACCGCAGGGCCCCGAAAATCAGCCCCAGCATTTT	-	TRBJ1-5	-	TRBV18
CASRPAGGLDSPLHF	TGTGCCAGTAGGCCGGCAGGGGGATTAGATTCACCCCTCCACTTT	once	TRBJ1-6	TRBD1	TRBV19
CASSLGDSVYGYTF	TGCGCCAGCAGCTTGGGGGACTCCGTTTATGGCTACACCTTC	-	TRBJ1-2	-	TRBV5-1
CASSLALTSGGSQETQYF	TGTGCCAGCAGCTTAGCACTAACTAGCGGGGGGTCCCAAGAGACCCAGTACTTC	-	TRBJ2-5	TRBD2	TRBV7-8
CASSLKSGGTEAFF	TGTGCCAGTAGTCTCAAATCGGGGGGCACTGAAGCTTTCTTT	few	TRBJ1-1	-	TRBV19
CASSLEGHAYGYTF	TGCGCCAGCAGCTTGGAAGGACACGCCTATGGCTACACCTTC	-	TRBJ1-2	-	TRBV5-1
CASTSAYEQYF	TGTGCCAGCACCTCCGCCTACGAGCAGTACTTC	-	TRBJ2-7	-	TRBV28
CASSQGARTSSYF	TGTGCCAGCAGCCAAGGGGCCCGGACTAGCTCGTACTTC	-	TRBJ2-7	TRBD2	TRBV3-1/TRBV3-2
CASSSVARGELFF	TGTGCCAGCAGTTCCGTAGCAAGAGGGGAGCTGTTTTTT	-	TRBJ2-2	-	TRBV27
CASSIEKGRATEAFF	TGTGCCAGTAGTATAGAGAAGGGGCGCGCCACTGAAGCTTTCTTT	-	TRBJ1-1	-	TRBV19
CASSAVGAGTEAFF	TGTGCCAGCAGCGCGGTAGGCGCGGGCACTGAAGCTTTCTTT	-	TRBJ1-1	-	TRBV6-5
CASSQETGSNQPQHF	TGCGCCAGCAGCCAGGAGACAGGTAGCAATCAGCCCCAGCATTTT	-	TRBJ1-5	-	TRBV4-1
CASSEARMGSGNTIYF	TGTGCCAGCAGTGAAGCGCGGATGGGCTCTGGAAACACCATATATTTT	-	TRBJ1-3	-	TRBV6-1
CASSRTLAGGLGGETQYF	TGTGCCAGCAGCCGTACCCTAGCGGGGGGACTGGGCGGAGAGACCCAGTACTTC	-	TRBJ2-5	TRBD2	TRBV4-2
CASIQTGTGAPEAFF	TGTGCCAGCATCCAAACCGGGACAGGGGCTCCCGAAGCTTTCTTT	-	TRBJ1-1	TRBD1	TRBV6-5
CASSAQGSYNSPLHF	TGTGCCAGTAGTGCACAGGGATCCTATAATTCACCCCTCCACTTT	-	TRBJ1-6	-	TRBV19
CASSDGQGSQPQHF	TGTGCCAGCAGTGACGGACAGGGTAGTCAGCCCCAGCATTTT	-	TRBJ1-5	TRBD1	TRBV6-1
CASSQGLAGTSSYNEQFF	TGTGCCAGCAGCCAGGGACTAGCGGGAACGAGCTCCTACAATGAGCAGTTCTTC	-	TRBJ2-1	TRBD2	TRBV3-1/TRBV3-2
CASSQEEGRIYGYTF	TGCGCCAGCAGCCAAGAGGAGGGCCGGATATATGGCTACACCTTC	few	TRBJ1-2	-	TRBV4-1
CASSLTGGIAEAFF	TGTGCCAGCAGCTTGACAGGGGGCATAGCTGAAGCTTTCTTT	-	TRBJ1-1	TRBD1	TRBV7-9
CASSLLKADSTDTQYF	TGTGCCAGCAGCTTGCTGAAAGCGGATAGCACAGATACGCAGTATTTT	-	TRBJ2-3	-	TRBV5-6
CASSVTGPYEQYF	TGTGCCAGCTCAGTGACAGGCCCCTACGAGCAGTACTTC	-	TRBJ2-7	-	TRBV18
CSVLGRGNTGELFF	TGCAGCGTTCTCGGGAGGGGGAACACCGGGGAGCTGTTTTTT	-	TRBJ2-2	TRBD2	TRBV29-1
CSVEDSDRGAPDTQYF	TGCAGCGTTGAAGATTCGGACAGGGGGGCCCCAGATACGCAGTATTTT	-	TRBJ2-3	TRBD1	TRBV29-1
CASRSYLGTDTGELFF	TGTGCCAGCAGGTCTTATCTCGGGACAGATACCGGGGAGCTGTTTTTT	-	TRBJ2-2	TRBD1	TRBV28
CASKGYHTF	TGTGCCTCTAAGGGGTACCACACCTTC	-	TRBJ1-2	-	TRBV10-3
CASSPTYGTTLSYEQYF	TGTGCCAGCTCACCGACATACGGGACAACCCTCTCCTACGAGCAGTACTTC	-	TRBJ2-7	-	TRBV18
CASSPLAGSNQPQHF	TGCGCCAGCAGCCCTTTGGCAGGTAGCAATCAGCCCCAGCATTTT	-	TRBJ1-5	-	TRBV5-1
CASSQGGGGTSSRQYF	TGTGCCAGCAGCCAGGGCGGGGGGGGCACGTCAAGTAGGCAGTACTTC	-	TRBJ2-7	TRBD2	TRBV3-1/TRBV3-2
CASSRWDSYYGYTF	TGTGCCAGCAGTAGATGGGACAGCTACTATGGCTACACCTTC	few	TRBJ1-2	TRBD1	TRBV28
CASSVELAAPFF	TGTGCCAGCAGCGTAGAACTAGCGGCACCGTTCTTC	-	TRBJ2-1	TRBD2	TRBV9
CASSLAGLPNQPQHF	TGTGCCAGCAGCTTAGCAGGTTTGCCCAATCAGCCCCAGCATTTT	-	TRBJ1-5	-	TRBV11-2
CASSETGYNQPQHF	TGTGCCAGCAGTGAGACTGGGTACAATCAGCCCCAGCATTTT	-	TRBJ1-5	-	TRBV2
CASSWASGQINEKLFF	TGTGCCAGCAGCTGGGCCTCGGGACAAATTAATGAAAAACTGTTTTTT	-	TRBJ1-4	-	TRBV7-8
CASSIDVQGRYYGYTF	TGTGCCAGTAGTATAGATGTACAGGGAAGATACTATGGCTACACCTTC	-	TRBJ1-2	-	TRBV19
CASSIRGYGYTF	TGTGCCAGTAGTATCAGGGGCTATGGCTACACCTTC	-	TRBJ1-2	-	TRBV19